This record looks at one T cell receptor beta chain sequence and its context. Its specificity is unknown. The sample is drawn from a study of PD-1 blockade in classical Hodgkin lymphoma. Study results and caveats: By C4D1, CD4+ diversity increased significantly, especially in complete responders. Newly diagnosed patients reportedly had lower baseline TCR diversity than healthy donors. Patients starting nivolumab less than 1 year after ASCT had lower diversity and were excluded from later analyses.

Time point: cycle 4 day 1 (C4D1), after about 6 weeks of nivolumab. Every patient relapsed after autologous stem cell transplantation, and brentuximab vedotin exposure varied. Looked up from germline, CDR1 is MRHNA and CDR2 is SNTAGT. V shed 11 bases and J shed 10 bases, with 21 bases lying between them. The CDR3 spans 13 residues. Sequencing used immunoSEQ multiplex PCR; TCRdb keeps in-frame clones, though not all of them. Seen here are about 47,000 clones, about 90% observed once, and the top ten hold over 11%. The material was peripheral blood mononuclear cells (PBMCs), obtained before the fourth cycle of nivolumab. V usage is TRBV6-4 and J usage is TRBJ2-1; D is unresolved. The clonotype originates from a human donor with classical Hodgkin lymphoma. The CDR3 loop is CAPPQIPSCEQFF. CDR3 DNA sequence: TGTGCCCCCCCGCAGATCCCATCATGCGAGCAGTTCTTC.